These T cell receptor beta chains were read from a single sample in a study of T cell responses to AZD1222 COVID-19 vaccine. The assay was immunoSEQ multiplex PCR, and TCRdb's table has in-frame clones only and misses some. The data hold about 100,000 clones, with about 87% observed a single time. Here the sequenced sample was peripheral blood, taken on day 0 of AZD1222 vaccination. The receptor set was obtained from an adult in good health. The CDR3 runs from the conserved cysteine through the conserved F or W. The D gene is left open where the match is weak. The size entry is marked missing in some rows and otherwise reads once, few, many or a size class.

v_gene: TRBV15; d_gene: TRBD1; j_gene: TRBJ2-1; abundance: -; CDR3nt: TGTGCCACCAGCAGAGACTCCGGGACAGTGGACCATGAGCAGTTCTTC; CDR3aa: CATSRDSGTVDHEQFF
v_gene: TRBV19; d_gene: -; j_gene: TRBJ1-1; abundance: -; CDR3nt: TGTGCCAGTTTAGCTGGGAAGAACACTGAAGCTTTCTTT; CDR3aa: CASLAGKNTEAFF
v_gene: TRBV27; d_gene: TRBD2; j_gene: TRBJ2-5; abundance: -; CDR3nt: TGTGCCAGCAGTTTAATCGGGCGGGGGGTTAAGACCCAGTACTTC; CDR3aa: CASSLIGRGVKTQYF
v_gene: TRBV5-8; d_gene: TRBD2; j_gene: TRBJ2-7; abundance: -; CDR3nt: TGTGCCAGCAGCTTACAGCTAGCGGGAGGGCCGGGCGAGCAGTACTTC; CDR3aa: CASSLQLAGGPGEQYF
v_gene: TRBV6-5; d_gene: -; j_gene: TRBJ1-1; abundance: -; CDR3nt: TGTGCCAGCAGTTTTAGCGGGTTCACTGAAGCTTTCTTT; CDR3aa: CASSFSGFTEAFF
v_gene: TRBV10-2; d_gene: -; j_gene: TRBJ2-7; abundance: -; CDR3nt: TGCGCCAGCAGTCTCGGAGAGGGCCCGAGCTCCTACGAGCAGTACTTC; CDR3aa: CASSLGEGPSSYEQYF
v_gene: TRBV19; d_gene: -; j_gene: TRBJ1-5; abundance: -; CDR3nt: TGTGCCAGTAGTATACCGGACCCCAATCAGCCCCAGCATTTT; CDR3aa: CASSIPDPNQPQHF
v_gene: TRBV5-1; d_gene: -; j_gene: TRBJ1-3; abundance: once; CDR3nt: TGCGCCAGCAGCCCGACCGGGTCCATCTCTGGAAACACCATATATTTT; CDR3aa: CASSPTGSISGNTIYF
v_gene: TRBV6-1; d_gene: -; j_gene: TRBJ1-2; abundance: -; CDR3nt: TGTGCCAGCAGTGAAATCATGAGGGGCGGAGGCTACACCTTC; CDR3aa: CASSEIMRGGGYTF
v_gene: TRBV7-2; d_gene: -; j_gene: TRBJ1-1; abundance: -; CDR3nt: TGTGCCAGCAGCTTATTAGGGCAGTACACTGAAGCTTTCTTT; CDR3aa: CASSLLGQYTEAFF
v_gene: TRBV10-3; d_gene: -; j_gene: TRBJ2-7; abundance: -; CDR3nt: TGTGCCACCCGAAGGTACTCCGCCTACGAGCAGTACTTC; CDR3aa: CATRRYSAYEQYF
v_gene: TRBV12-3/TRBV12-4; d_gene: -; j_gene: TRBJ2-7; abundance: once; CDR3nt: TGTGCCAGCAGTTTAAAGGCCAGCTACGAGCAGTACTTC; CDR3aa: CASSLKASYEQYF
v_gene: TRBV12-3/TRBV12-4; d_gene: -; j_gene: TRBJ1-5; abundance: -; CDR3nt: TGTGCCAGCAGTTTGGGGGGGTTACAGCCCCAGCATTTT; CDR3aa: CASSLGGLQPQHF
v_gene: TRBV5-1; d_gene: TRBD1; j_gene: TRBJ2-1; abundance: few; CDR3nt: TGCGCCAGCAGCTTCACTGCCACTTCCGGGACAGGGGTTTACAATGAGCAGTTCTTC; CDR3aa: CASSFTATSGTGVYNEQFF
v_gene: TRBV4-1; d_gene: TRBD2; j_gene: TRBJ2-7; abundance: -; CDR3nt: TGCGCCAGCAGCCAAGATCGAATAGGACTAGCGGGGTCCTACGAGCAGTACTTC; CDR3aa: CASSQDRIGLAGSYEQYF
v_gene: TRBV18; d_gene: -; j_gene: TRBJ2-7; abundance: -; CDR3nt: TGTGCCAGCTCACAGGGACCGATGCTCCTCTACGAGCAGTACTTC; CDR3aa: CASSQGPMLLYEQYF
v_gene: TRBV29-1; d_gene: TRBD1; j_gene: TRBJ1-2; abundance: -; CDR3nt: TGCAGCGTTGATGACAGGGGATTTTCAAACTATGGCTACACCTTC; CDR3aa: CSVDDRGFSNYGYTF
v_gene: TRBV4-1; d_gene: -; j_gene: TRBJ2-2; abundance: -; CDR3nt: TGCGCCAGCAGCCCGTCAAGGGCGGGTCTGAACACCGGGGAGCTGTTTTTT; CDR3aa: CASSPSRAGLNTGELFF
v_gene: TRBV9; d_gene: -; j_gene: TRBJ2-1; abundance: -; CDR3nt: TGTGCCAGCAGCGTAGCGCCGGAGTACAATGAGCAGTTCTTC; CDR3aa: CASSVAPEYNEQFF
v_gene: TRBV11-3; d_gene: TRBD1; j_gene: TRBJ1-3; abundance: -; CDR3nt: TGTGCCAGCAGCTTTTCTGTGACAGGGGGCTTCGGAAACACCATATATTTT; CDR3aa: CASSFSVTGGFGNTIYF
v_gene: TRBV6-1; d_gene: -; j_gene: TRBJ2-1; abundance: -; CDR3nt: TGTGCCAGCAGTGAAAAGGCGGAAGGGCGTCCGCAGTTCTTC; CDR3aa: CASSEKAEGRPQFF
v_gene: TRBV11-2; d_gene: TRBD2; j_gene: TRBJ2-1; abundance: -; CDR3nt: TGTGCCAGCAGCACCCGGACTAGCGGGCACAATGAGCAGTTCTTC; CDR3aa: CASSTRTSGHNEQFF
v_gene: TRBV29-1; d_gene: -; j_gene: TRBJ2-2; abundance: once; CDR3nt: TGCAGCGTTGAAAGTGGACAGAACACCGGGGAGCTGTTTTTT; CDR3aa: CSVESGQNTGELFF
v_gene: TRBV7-2; d_gene: -; j_gene: TRBJ2-5; abundance: -; CDR3nt: TGTGCCAGCAGCTTATACAGTCAAGAGACCCAGTACTTC; CDR3aa: CASSLYSQETQYF
v_gene: TRBV5-6; d_gene: -; j_gene: TRBJ1-5; abundance: -; CDR3nt: TGTGCCAGCAGCTTGTCCCCGGGATCGGGTCAGCCCCAGCATTTT; CDR3aa: CASSLSPGSGQPQHF
v_gene: TRBV7-2; d_gene: TRBD2; j_gene: TRBJ2-1; abundance: -; CDR3nt: TGTGCCAGCAGCCCCGTGGGGCGGGAGGGGGATTTCAATGAGCAGTTCTTC; CDR3aa: CASSPVGREGDFNEQFF
v_gene: TRBV2; d_gene: TRBD1; j_gene: TRBJ1-2; abundance: once; CDR3nt: TGTGCCAGCAGCCCCAACAGGGGGCGTCGTGGTGGCTACACCTTC; CDR3aa: CASSPNRGRRGGYTF